Following are 15 T cell receptor beta chains from one sample sequenced in a study of T cell repertoires in urothelial bladder cancer. This table comes from immunoSEQ multiplex PCR, and its TCRdb copy is limited to in-frame clones, with some not included. Among 6,700 or so clones, 71% were seen once, and the ten largest hold about 12%. Sequenced sample: tumor-infiltrating cells from bladder cancer. The source of these receptors is a human donor with urothelial carcinoma.

This clone was seen just once. The genes are TRBV5-1 and TRBJ2-6, with no clear D. Germline V CDR1 and CDR2: SGHRS, YFSETQ. This CDR3 spans 17 amino acids. The V and J ends lost 1 base and 1 base respectively, with 12 bases between them. The CDR3 loop reads CASSLNTILSGANVLTF. DNA of the CDR3: TGCGCCAGCAGCTTGAATACTATTTTGTCTGGGGCCAACGTCCTGACTTTC.

The V gene is TRBV6-5, the J gene TRBJ1-2, with no clear D. CDR3 length: 13 amino acids. Germline V gene lookup returns CDR1 MNHEY and CDR2 SVGAGI. Trimming pared 8 bases from V and 2 bases from J, leaving 12 bases between. CDR3 sequence reads: CASGSGRNYGYTF. The CDR3 DNA follows: TGTGCCAGCGGTTCAGGACGGAACTATGGCTACACCTTC.

The chain is built from TRBV28 and TRBJ1-4; TRBD1 is a possible D gene (5 bases). The CDR3 has 16 amino acids. V was trimmed by 5 bases and J by 0 bases, leaving 13 bases between them. The V gene's germline CDR1 is MDHEN and CDR2 SYDVKM. The DNA for the CDR3 is TGTGCCAGCAGTCAACAGGACCCAACAACTAATGAAAAACTGTTTTTT. It encodes CASSQQDPTTNEKLFF.

The chain joins TRBV9 to TRBJ2-3; no reliable D call. The CDR3 sequence is 15 residues long. Between the trimmed V and J ends, which lost 1 base and 2 bases, there was a span of 11 bases. CDR1 and CDR2 from the germline V gene are SGDLS and YYNGEE. As DNA, the CDR3 is TGTGCCAGCAGCGTACAGTTTACCCTCACAGATACGCAGTATTTT. This gives the protein CASSVQFTLTDTQYF.

V and J are TRBV6-5 and TRBJ2-6; D may be TRBD2 (5 bases). V was shortened by 6 bases and J by 0 bases, with 9 bases between the two germline ends. Germline CDR1 reads MNHEY; CDR2 reads SVGAGI. The CDR3 has 15 amino acids. CDR3 sequence: CASRDGLSGANVLTF. DNA for the CDR3: TGTGCCAGCAGGGACGGACTCTCTGGGGCCAACGTCCTGACTTTC.

The chain combines TRBV6-5 with TRBJ2-5; no clear D gene. The CDR3 length is 16 residues. Trimming stripped 2 bases from V and 1 base from J, with 14 bases between. Germline V lookup: CDR1 MNHEY, CDR2 SVGAGI. The CDR3 DNA is TGTGCCAGCAGTTACGTCTTTACAGCAGGCCAAGAGACCCAGTACTTC. Its protein product is CASSYVFTAGQETQYF.

The CDR3 loop is CAWRSLDANTGELFF. CDR3 in DNA: TGTGCCTGGAGATCCCTGGACGCAAACACCGGGGAGCTGTTTTTT. The chain recombines TRBV30 with TRBJ2-2; the D is unclear. This CDR3 region has 15 residues. V gave up 3 bases and J gave up 2 bases, with 13 bases separating them. Germline assignment: CDR1 GTSNPN and CDR2 SVGIG (reference sequence). Variable domain in full (rest from reference TRBV30 and TRBJ2-2): SQTIHQWPATLVQPVGSPLSLECTVEGTSNPNLYWYRQAAGRGLQLLFYSVGIGQISSEVPQNLSASRPQDRQFILSSKKLLLSDSGFYLCAWRSLDANTGELFFGEGSRLTVL.

This clone appeared once. With a far larger clone one base away, a read error is the likely cause. The genes are TRBV4-2 and TRBJ1-1, with D possibly being TRBD1 (5 bases). V dropped 5 bases and J dropped 0 bases, with 7 bases sitting between them. Germline assignment: CDR1 LGHNA and CDR2 YNFKEQ. The CDR3 totals 13 residues. CDR3 in DNA: TGTGCCAGCAGCAGGGGAATGAACACTGAAGCTTTCTTT. It is translated as CASSRGMNTEAFF.

The chain combines TRBV7-3 with TRBJ2-1; 8 bases are a match to TRBD2. Germline CDR1 is SGHTA and CDR2 is FQGTGA. V gave up 8 bases and J gave up 0 bases; unmatched junction bases: 9. The length of the CDR3 is 16 residues. Here the CDR3 DNA reads TGTGCCAGCTCTAGCGGGTCTTCCTACTCCTACAATGAGCAGTTCTTC. This encodes CASSSGSSYSYNEQFF. The full variable domain, its missing parts supplied by reference TRBV7-3 and TRBJ2-1, is GAGVSQTPSNKVTEKGKYVELRCDPISGHTALYWYRQSLGQGPEFLIYFQGTGAADDSGLPNDRFFAVRPEGSVSTLKIQRTERGDSAVYLCASSSGSSYSYNEQFFGPGTRLTVL.

The rearrangement links TRBV2 to TRBJ1-5; D possibly corresponds to TRBD1 (6 bases). The ends were cut back, 9 bases at V and 5 bases at J, with 14 bases in the middle. This CDR3 contains 13 residues. The germline CDR1 and CDR2 sequences are SNHLY and FYNNEI. CDR3: CARGAGRDQPQHF. CDR3 coding DNA: TGTGCCAGGGGGGCGGGGCGGGATCAGCCCCAGCATTTT.

The rearrangement joins TRBV7-9 to TRBJ1-1; TRBD1 is a possible D gene (6 bases). V lost 3 bases and J lost 6, with 14 bases in between. From germline, CDR1 is SEHNR and CDR2 FQNEAQ (reference sequence). This CDR3 is 14 amino acids long. CDR3 nucleotides: TGTGCCAGCAGCTTCCCGGGACAAGCCCCTGAAGCTTTCTTT. Its protein is CASSFPGQAPEAFF.

This chain connects TRBV6-5 to TRBJ1-2, with D unresolved. Trimming removed 7 bases at V and 2 bases at J, with 11 bases between. The CDR3 is made up of 13 amino acids. Germline V gene sequence: CDR1 MNHEY, CDR2 SVGAGI. CDR3 DNA sequence: TGTGCCAGCAAGAGAGACTTGAACTATGGCTACACCTTC. Its translation: CASKRDLNYGYTF.

The rearrangement uses TRBV2 and TRBJ1-1; D call uncertain. Trimming took 6 bases from V and 7 from J, leaving 9 bases between them. This CDR3 has 11 amino acids. The V gene's germline CDR1 is SNHLY and CDR2 FYNNEI. CDR3 nucleotide sequence: TGTGCCAGCAGCGTAATACTTGAAGCTTTCTTT. It is translated as CASSVILEAFF.

For this clone: Other DNA sequences in the sample encode the same CDR3. The J gene is TRBJ1-2, the V gene TRBV9; D uncertain. Looked up from germline, CDR1 is SGDLS and CDR2 is YYNGEE. V lost 0 bases and J 0 bases, leaving 3 bases between the germline ends. The CDR3 sequence is 13 residues long. CDR3 DNA sequence: TGTGCCAGCAGCGTAGGTACTAACTATGGCTACACCTTC. Translated: CASSVGTNYGYTF.

This chain joins TRBV5-4 and TRBJ1-1; D is unclear. This CDR3 is 15 amino acids long. Trimming removed 0 bases from V and 6 bases from J, with 15 bases in between. Germline CDR1 and CDR2: SGHNT and YYREEE (reference sequence). The CDR3 sequence: CASSLGEVWRSEAFF. As DNA, the CDR3 is TGTGCCAGCAGCTTGGGGGAGGTTTGGAGGTCTGAAGCTTTCTTT. Looking up the rest from reference TRBV5-4 and TRBJ1-1 gives the full variable domain: ETGVTQSPTHLIKTRGQQVTLRCSSQSGHNTVSWYQQALGQGPQFIFQYYREEENGRGNFPPRFSGLQFPNYSSELNVNALELDDSALYLCASSLGEVWRSEAFFGQGTRLTVV.